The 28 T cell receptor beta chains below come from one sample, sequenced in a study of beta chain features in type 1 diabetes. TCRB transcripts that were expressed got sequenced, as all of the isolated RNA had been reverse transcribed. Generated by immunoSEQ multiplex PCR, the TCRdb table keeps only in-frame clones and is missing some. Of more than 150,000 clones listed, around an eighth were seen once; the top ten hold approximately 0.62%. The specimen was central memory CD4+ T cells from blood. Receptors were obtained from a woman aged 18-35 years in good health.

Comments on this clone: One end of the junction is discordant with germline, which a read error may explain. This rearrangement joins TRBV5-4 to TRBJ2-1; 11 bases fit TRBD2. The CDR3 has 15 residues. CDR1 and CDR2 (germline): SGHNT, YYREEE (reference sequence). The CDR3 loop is CASSQTSGSYSEQFF. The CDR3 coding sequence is TGTGCCAGCAGCCAAACTAGCGGGAGCTACAGTGAGCAGTTCTTC.

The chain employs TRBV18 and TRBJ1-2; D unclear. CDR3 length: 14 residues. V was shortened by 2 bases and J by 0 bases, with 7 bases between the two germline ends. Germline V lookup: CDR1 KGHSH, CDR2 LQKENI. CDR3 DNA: TGTGCCAGCTCACCATTCGGGACTAACTATGGCTACACCTTC. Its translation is CASSPFGTNYGYTF.

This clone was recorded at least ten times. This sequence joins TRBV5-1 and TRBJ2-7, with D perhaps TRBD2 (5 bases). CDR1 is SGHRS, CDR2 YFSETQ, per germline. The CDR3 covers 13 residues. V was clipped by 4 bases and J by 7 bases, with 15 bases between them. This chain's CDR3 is CASSLGDSGEQYF. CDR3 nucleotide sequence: TGCGCCAGCAGCCTCGGGGATTCCGGGGAGCAGTACTTC.

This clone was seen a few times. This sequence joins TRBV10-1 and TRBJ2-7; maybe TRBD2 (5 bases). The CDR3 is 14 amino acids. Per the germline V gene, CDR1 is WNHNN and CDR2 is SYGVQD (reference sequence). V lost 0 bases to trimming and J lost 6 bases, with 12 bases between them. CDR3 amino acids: CASSESVGVAEQYF. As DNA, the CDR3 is TGCGCCAGCAGTGAGTCCGTGGGAGTTGCCGAGCAGTACTTC.

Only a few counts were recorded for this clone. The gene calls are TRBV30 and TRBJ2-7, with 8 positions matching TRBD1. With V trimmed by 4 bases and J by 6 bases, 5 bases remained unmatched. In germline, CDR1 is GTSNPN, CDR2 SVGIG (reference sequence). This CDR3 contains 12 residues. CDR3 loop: CAWNPTGVEQYF. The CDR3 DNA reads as TGTGCCTGGAATCCGACAGGGGTCGAGCAGTACTTC.

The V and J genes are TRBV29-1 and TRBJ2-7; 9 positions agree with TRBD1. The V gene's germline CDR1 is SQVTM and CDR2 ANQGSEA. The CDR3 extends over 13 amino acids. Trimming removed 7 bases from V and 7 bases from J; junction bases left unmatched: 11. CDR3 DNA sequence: TGCAGCGCTGGACAGGGGTTTGCTGGGGAGCAGTACTTC. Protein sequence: CSAGQGFAGEQYF.

This CDR3 reads CASSLQTGFSTEAFF. The CDR3 DNA sequence: TGTGCCAGCAGCTTGCAGACAGGATTCTCGACTGAAGCTTTCTTT. V usage is TRBV7-9 and J usage is TRBJ1-1; the D gene is possibly TRBD1 (6 bases). Trimming shortened V by 3 bases and J by 5 bases, and 16 bases separated the two germline ends. The germline CDR1 and CDR2 sequences are SEHNR and FQNEAQ (reference sequence). The CDR3 spans 15 residues. The variable domain in full, with the rest retrieved from reference TRBV7-9 and TRBJ1-1, is DTGVSQNPRHKITKRGQNVTFRCDPISEHNRLYWYRQTLGQGPEFLTYFQNEAQLEKSRLLSDRFSAERPKGSFSTLEIQRTEQGDSAMYLCASSLQTGFSTEAFFGQGTRLTVV.

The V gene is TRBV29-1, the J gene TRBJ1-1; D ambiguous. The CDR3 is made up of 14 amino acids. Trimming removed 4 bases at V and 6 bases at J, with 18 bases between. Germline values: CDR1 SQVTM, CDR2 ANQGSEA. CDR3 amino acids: CSVVFNRLLAEAFF. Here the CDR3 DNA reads TGCAGCGTTGTTTTTAATCGCCTACTTGCTGAAGCTTTCTTT.

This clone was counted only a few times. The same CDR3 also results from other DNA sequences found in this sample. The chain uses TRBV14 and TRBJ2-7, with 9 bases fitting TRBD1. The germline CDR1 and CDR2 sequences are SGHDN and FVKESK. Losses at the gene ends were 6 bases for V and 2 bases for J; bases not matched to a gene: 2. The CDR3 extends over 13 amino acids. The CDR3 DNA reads TGTGCCAGCAGGGGACAGGGCACCTACGAGCAGTACTTC. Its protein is CASRGQGTYEQYF.

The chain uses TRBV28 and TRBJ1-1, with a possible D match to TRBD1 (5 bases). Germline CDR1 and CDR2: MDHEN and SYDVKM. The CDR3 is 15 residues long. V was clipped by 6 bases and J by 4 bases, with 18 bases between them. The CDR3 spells CASSAPGEGVTEAFF. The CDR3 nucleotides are TGTGCCAGCAGCGCGCCGGGGGAAGGAGTCACTGAAGCTTTCTTT.

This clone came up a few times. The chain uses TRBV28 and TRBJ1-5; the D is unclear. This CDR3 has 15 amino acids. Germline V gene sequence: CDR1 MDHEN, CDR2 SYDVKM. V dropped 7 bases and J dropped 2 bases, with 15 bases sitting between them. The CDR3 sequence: CASTPEGRGNQPQHF. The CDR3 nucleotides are TGTGCCAGCACCCCGGAGGGAAGGGGCAATCAGCCCCAGCATTTT.

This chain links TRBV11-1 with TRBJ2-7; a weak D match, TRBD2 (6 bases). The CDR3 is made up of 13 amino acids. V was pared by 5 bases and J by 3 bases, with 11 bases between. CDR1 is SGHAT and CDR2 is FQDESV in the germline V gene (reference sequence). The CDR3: CASSPLASYEQYF. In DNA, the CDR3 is TGTGCCAGCAGCCCCCTAGCGAGCTACGAGCAGTACTTC.

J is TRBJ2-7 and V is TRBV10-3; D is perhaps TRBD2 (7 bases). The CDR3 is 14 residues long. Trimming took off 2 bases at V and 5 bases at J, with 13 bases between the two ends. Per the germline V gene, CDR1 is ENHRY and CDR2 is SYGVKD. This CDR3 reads CAISEGGGLDEQYF. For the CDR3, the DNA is TGTGCCATCAGTGAGGGGGGGGGCCTGGACGAGCAGTACTTC.

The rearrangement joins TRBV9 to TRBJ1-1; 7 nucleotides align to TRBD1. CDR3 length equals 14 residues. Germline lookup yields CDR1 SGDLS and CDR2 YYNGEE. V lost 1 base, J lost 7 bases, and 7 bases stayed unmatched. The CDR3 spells CASSVRSWDSEAFF. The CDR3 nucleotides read TGTGCCAGCAGCGTACGCTCTTGGGACAGTGAAGCTTTCTTT.

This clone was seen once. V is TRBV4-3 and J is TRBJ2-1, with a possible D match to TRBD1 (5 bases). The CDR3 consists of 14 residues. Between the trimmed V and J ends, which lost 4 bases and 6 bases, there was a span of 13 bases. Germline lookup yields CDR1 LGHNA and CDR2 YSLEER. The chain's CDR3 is CASSPRGRGNEQFF. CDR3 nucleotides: TGCGCCAGCAGCCCTAGGGGTCGAGGCAATGAGCAGTTCTTC.

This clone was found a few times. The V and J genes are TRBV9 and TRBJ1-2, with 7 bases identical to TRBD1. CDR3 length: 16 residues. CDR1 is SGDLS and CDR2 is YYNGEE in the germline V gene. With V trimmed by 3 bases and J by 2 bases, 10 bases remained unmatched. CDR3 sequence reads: CASSAESRGRNYGYTF. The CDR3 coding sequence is TGTGCCAGCAGCGCCGAAAGTAGGGGGCGCAACTATGGCTACACCTTC.

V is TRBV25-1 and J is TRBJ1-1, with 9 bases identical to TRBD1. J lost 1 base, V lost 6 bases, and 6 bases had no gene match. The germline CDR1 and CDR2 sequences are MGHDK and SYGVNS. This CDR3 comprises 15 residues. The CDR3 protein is CASSPWTGENTEAFF. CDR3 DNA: TGTGCCAGCAGCCCCTGGACAGGGGAGAACACTGAAGCTTTCTTT.

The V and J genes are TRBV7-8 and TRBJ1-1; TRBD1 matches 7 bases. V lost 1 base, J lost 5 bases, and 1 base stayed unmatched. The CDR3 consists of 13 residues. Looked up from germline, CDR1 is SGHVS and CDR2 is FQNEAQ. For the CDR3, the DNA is TGTGCCAGCAGCTTAGGACAGGGAACTGAAGCTTTCTTT. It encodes CASSLGQGTEAFF.

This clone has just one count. In DNA, the CDR3 is TGTGCCAGCAGTCCCTATCGCGGGAGGGCCAATAGGAATGAGCAGTTCTTC. It translates to CASSPYRGRANRNEQFF. The V and J genes are TRBV27 and TRBJ2-1, with 9 positions matching TRBD2. Per germline, CDR1 MNHEY and CDR2 SMNVEV (reference sequence). The V gene end was trimmed by 5 bases and the J gene end by 7 bases; junction bases not matched to a gene: 15. CDR3 size: 17 residues.

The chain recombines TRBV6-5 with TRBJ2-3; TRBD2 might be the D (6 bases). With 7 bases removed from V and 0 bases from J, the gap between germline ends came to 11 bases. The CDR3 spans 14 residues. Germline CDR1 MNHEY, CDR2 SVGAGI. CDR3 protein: CASKAAGSTDTQYF. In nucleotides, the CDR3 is TGTGCCAGCAAGGCAGCGGGCAGCACAGATACGCAGTATTTT.

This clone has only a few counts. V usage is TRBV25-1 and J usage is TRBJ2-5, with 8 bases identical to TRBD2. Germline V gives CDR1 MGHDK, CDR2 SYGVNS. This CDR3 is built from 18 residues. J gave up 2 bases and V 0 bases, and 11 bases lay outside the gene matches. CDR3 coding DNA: TGTGCCAGCAGTGAATACTACGGGGGGGGAATGGAACAAGAGACCCAGTACTTC. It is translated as CASSEYYGGGMEQETQYF.

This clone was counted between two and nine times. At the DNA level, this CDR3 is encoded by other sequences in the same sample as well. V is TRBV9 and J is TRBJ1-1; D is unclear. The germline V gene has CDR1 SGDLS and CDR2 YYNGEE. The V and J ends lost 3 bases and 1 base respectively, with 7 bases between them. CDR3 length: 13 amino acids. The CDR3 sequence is CASSARGNTEAFF. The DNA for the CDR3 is TGTGCCAGCAGCGCCCGGGGGAACACTGAAGCTTTCTTT. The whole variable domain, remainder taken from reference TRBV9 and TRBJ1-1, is DSGVTQTPKHLITATGQRVTLRCSPRSGDLSVYWYQQSLDQGLQFLIQYYNGEERAKGNILERFSAQQFPDLHSELNLSSLELGDSALYFCASSARGNTEAFFGQGTRLTVV.

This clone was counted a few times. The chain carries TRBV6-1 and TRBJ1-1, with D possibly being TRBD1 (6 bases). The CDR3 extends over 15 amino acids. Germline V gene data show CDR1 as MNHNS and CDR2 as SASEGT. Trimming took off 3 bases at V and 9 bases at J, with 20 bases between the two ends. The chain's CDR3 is CASSEPGTPSPKAFF. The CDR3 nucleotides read TGTGCCAGCAGTGAGCCCGGGACACCCTCCCCAAAAGCTTTCTTT.

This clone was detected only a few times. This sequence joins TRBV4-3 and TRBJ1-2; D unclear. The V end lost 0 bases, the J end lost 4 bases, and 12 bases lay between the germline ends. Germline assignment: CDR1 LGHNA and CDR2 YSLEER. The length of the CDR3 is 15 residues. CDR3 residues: CASSQDIARSYGYTF. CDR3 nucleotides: TGCGCCAGCAGCCAAGATATTGCGAGGAGCTATGGCTACACCTTC.

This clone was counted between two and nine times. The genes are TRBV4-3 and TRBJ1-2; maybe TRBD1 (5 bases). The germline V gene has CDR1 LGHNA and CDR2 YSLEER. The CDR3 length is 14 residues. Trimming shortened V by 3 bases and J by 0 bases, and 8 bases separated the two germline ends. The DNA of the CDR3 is TGCGCCAGCAGCCACGACAGTACTAACTATGGCTACACCTTC. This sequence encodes CASSHDSTNYGYTF.

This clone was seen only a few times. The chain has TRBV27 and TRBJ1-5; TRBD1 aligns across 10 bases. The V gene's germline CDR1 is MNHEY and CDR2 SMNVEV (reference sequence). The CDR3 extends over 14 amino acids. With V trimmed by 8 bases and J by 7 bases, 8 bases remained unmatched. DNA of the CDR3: TGTGCCAGCGGCAGACAGGGGGCAAACCAGCCCCAGCATTTT. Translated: CASGRQGANQPQHF.

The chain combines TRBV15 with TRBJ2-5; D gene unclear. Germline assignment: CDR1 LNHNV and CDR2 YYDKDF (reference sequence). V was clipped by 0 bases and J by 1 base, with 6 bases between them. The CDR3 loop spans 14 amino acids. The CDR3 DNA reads TGTGCCACCAGCAGAGATAGTAGCCAAGAGACCCAGTACTTC. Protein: CATSRDSSQETQYF.

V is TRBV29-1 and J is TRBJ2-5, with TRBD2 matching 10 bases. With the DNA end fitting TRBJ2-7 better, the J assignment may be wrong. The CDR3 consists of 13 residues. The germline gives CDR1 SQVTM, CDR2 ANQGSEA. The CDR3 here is CSVGKREGYEQYF. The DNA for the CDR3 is TGCAGCGTTGGGAAGCGGGAGGGCTACGAGCAGTACTTC.